The clone carrying this T cell receptor beta chain was recorded many times. What it binds is unknown. The ends lost 5 bases at V and 11 bases at J; junction bases unmatched: 12. The CDR3 contains 14 residues. Germline CDR1 is SEHNR and CDR2 is FQNEAQ (reference sequence). The sample is drawn from a study of human T cells and chemical hapten exposure. Study-wide results and limits: Each of the donors had alopecia, so their immune responses may not resemble those of healthy people. There was no change with DPC sensitization in TCRs above 1 in 1000 frequency.

Described time point: pre-sensitization, week 0. Treatment given: therapeutic diphenylcyclopropenone sensitization with weekly scalp DPC. Staff drew blood before applying each patch test. TCRdb reanalysed the RACE reads using MiXCR and keeps one entry per CDR3 protein. The sample has more than 70,000 distinct CDR3 sequences; about 9% are singletons. The chain is built from TRBV7-9 and TRBJ1-1; TRBD1 matches at 9 bases. The starting material was whole blood, obtained in connection with sensitization to the hapten diphenylcyclopropenone (DPC). The source is a man aged 40-49 years with alopecia areata. Some clones in this sample may be carry-over from other donors' samples. This CDR3 is CASSGGQGLIWAFF. CDR3 sequence (DNA): TGTGCCAGCAGCGGAGGACAGGGGTTAATTTGGGCTTTCTTT.